This paragraph covers one TCR beta chain sequence. Its antigen is not yet known. No base qualities exist here, and no much larger clone lies one base off it. The data are from a study of cytomegalovirus exposure and HLA in healthy donors (dated by TCRdb to 2017 to 2019). General notes on the study: In an earlier analysis of roughly 500 of the donors, about 260 Gb of sequence data and approximately 120 million unique TCR beta sequences from roughly 190 million T cells were reported. An early release that covered roughly 600 HLA-typed donors contained approximately 300 gigabases of sequencing data and about 84 million unique TCR sequences. The genetic ancestry cluster associated with self-reported Caucasian donors included 70% to 85% of the 398 genotyped donors. The aim of the study was to test whether cataloging public T cell receptors could identify signatures of past pathogen exposure. The T cell repertoires of around 730 subjects were profiled by immunosequencing and related to cytomegalovirus serostatus. Besides the first cohort of about 730 subjects, a separate validation cohort made up of 90 to 150 different subjects was used. To predict cytomegalovirus infection status, the study combined high-throughput TCR immunosequencing, statistical association of individual TCRs with disease status, and machine learning. A later analysis re-analyzed previously published TCR beta repertoires from roughly 690 donors and added high-resolution HLA genotyping to study TCR occurrence patterns. Rather than using new phenotypic data, the later analysis identified candidate immune exposures from TCR beta sequences and from how often those sequences occurred across donors. To decide whether each TCR beta V gene segment behaved as functional or pseudogenic, an earlier analysis of some 600 of the donors relied on high-throughput TCR beta sequencing. Donor age, sex, ethnicity and CMV serostatus were collected together with the repertoire data. In a later genetic analysis, genome-wide SNP genotypes for about 65% of the roughly 700 donors were used, and that subset was treated as a discovery cohort. Every discovery cohort repertoire had been produced on one sequencing platform. HLA typing included class I and class II loci at four-digit resolution. Typing coverage differed by locus: A, B, C, DRB1 and DQB1 were typed in roughly 620-630 donors, DQA1 in 500 to 550, DPA1 in 600 to 610, and DPB1 in around 490. Because of strong linkage in the cohort, 5 or 6 DR-DQ haplotypes were treated as single units for association and clustering. Across 398 genotyped donors of the cohort, an average of about 240,000 unique TCR beta nucleotide sequences per donor were sequenced, and roughly a sixth of those sequences were non-productive.

Findings and caveats that apply to the study as a whole: Because HLA typing was unavailable for some donors at each locus, only the typed subset was used in association tests. Assigning TCR associations to individual alleles was difficult when HLA alleles, especially DR and DQ, strongly co-occurred. A further reported finding was that TCR beta sequences accurately predicted the HLA-A and HLA-B alleles for most subjects in the first cohort. An association between a missense DCLRE1C variant and V-gene and J-gene trimming of TCR beta chains was found in a later genetic analysis and replicated in an independent cohort. A group of highly shared sequence variants was considered likely to be a technical artifact of the sequencing pipeline. Several of the top co-occurrence clusters appeared to be linked to parvovirus B19, influenza, CMV and Epstein-Barr virus, according to a later analysis. In a later analysis, HLA-associated TCR beta chains showed more clonal expansion and lower generation probabilities than non-associated chains that were equally common. Roughly uniform sequencing depth across donors was assumed in presence/absence analyses, although this assumption may not hold. The study gave a list of about 150 TCR beta chains associated with cytomegalovirus. Specific HLA alleles were associated with over 15,000 TCR beta sequences at a false discovery rate of 0.05 in a later analysis. The authors suggested that the approach could potentially be generalized to other disease states and immunological phenotypes. Across donors, most TCR sequences were observed very rarely, whereas some public TCRs were present in many individuals. Compared with the approximately 700-donor mean, donors in an Asian-associated ancestry cluster had fewer N-insertions in productive TCRs, according to a later genetic analysis. Immune exposure information for the cohort was limited to CMV serostatus. An earlier analysis of 587 of the donors showed that most TCR beta V segments appeared in productive rearrangements either about 87% or about 30% of the time, which broadly matched IMGT annotations. According to a later analysis, most CMV-associated TCR beta chains appeared to be HLA-restricted, and the HLA associations seemed to be driven largely by CMV exposure. Some IMGT-functional V segments, including TRBV6-2 and TRBV6-3, could not be told apart with the 87-base-pair reads, so those segments were excluded. In this cohort, only TCR beta chains were sequenced, and detectable features were limited by the absence of alpha or paired-chain data. Because counts were too low, approximately 15 rarely observed V segments, including chromosome 9 orphons, were excluded from the earlier analysis of about 500 of the donors. A later analysis found that TCR association rates varied across HLA loci, with DRB1 alleles showing the most associated TCRs and HLA-C alleles the fewest. The classifier was reported to diagnose cytomegalovirus status with high specificity and sensitivity in both the original and validation cohorts. In vitro tests confirmed that three of the cytomegalovirus-associated TCR beta chains recognize cytomegalovirus antigens. Correlated functional status among segregating V segments might reflect linkage disequilibrium, but an unknown experimental factor could not be ruled out.

The cohort was made up of several hundred healthy bone marrow donors. At the time of sampling, all cohort members were nominally healthy, though unrecorded immune exposures were likely present. The donor was CMV seronegative and was included in the group of about 400 seronegative cohort members. Each donor provided a peripheral blood sample, and peripheral blood mononuclear cells were used for TCR beta sequencing. Genomic DNA extraction from the blood cell samples was performed with the Qiagen DNeasy Blood Extraction Kit. The library was produced with the immunoSEQ multiplex PCR assay. For the multiplex PCR, a mixture combining 60 forward primers for TCR Vbeta segments and 13 reverse primers for TCR Jbeta segments was used. The CDR3 region of rearranged TCR beta genes was amplified from genomic DNA by a multiplex PCR assay. The amplified TCR beta libraries were sequenced on the Illumina HiSeq System as 87-base-pair reads. Concerning the study's data processing: A later analysis tallied 75 million to 95 million unique TCR beta chains across the 650 to 750 repertoires, and some 10 million of those chains were shared by two or more donors. Raw reads were error-corrected and collapsed into unique sequences by a nearest-neighbor algorithm in which closely related sequences were merged to remove PCR and sequencing errors. CDR3 sequences were aligned to IMGT reference sequences to assign V, D and J gene segments. For a sequence to be retained, at least a six-nucleotide match to both a V gene segment and a J gene segment was required. A rearrangement was called productive if the CDR3 had no stop codons and remained in frame with V and J, and every other rearrangement was called non-productive. CDR3 was defined by IMGT convention, running from the second conserved V-encoded cysteine to the conserved J-encoded phenylalanine. The earlier analysis of 500 to 750 of the donors excluded any sequence lacking an unambiguous match to a single V gene segment. An earlier analysis of about 590 of the donors classified V segments as functional when productive rearrangements were above 56.7% and as segregating when the standard deviation between donors was above 5%. A statistical classification framework was built for diagnosing cytomegalovirus status from the catalog of TCR beta chain sequences. In a later analysis, TCR nucleotide sequences were compared against IMGT/GENE-DB human TR gene sequences so that V and J genes could be assigned. Using the TCRdist pipeline, a later analysis assigned CDR3 sequences along with most-parsimonious VDJ recombination scenarios. In a later analysis, every TCR beta chain was defined by the combination of its CDR3 amino acid sequence and its V-gene family, and reads without a unique V-gene family were dropped. A later analysis removed roughly 590 highly shared, low-generation-probability nucleotide sequences to deal with suspected cross-contamination and a sequencing artifact. In a later analysis, a clonal expansion index was calculated for each public chain from normalized within-repertoire ranks of inferred template counts. A later analysis computed generation probabilities with a VDJ recombination model fitted to out-of-frame rearrangements, and checked the results against IGoR. In a later analysis, TCR-TCR, TCR-HLA and TCR-CMV co-occurrence was scored with hypergeometric tests, and a repertoire-size bias correction was applied to TCR pairs. In a later analysis, false discovery rates were estimated by permuting HLA or CMV assignments 20 times. A later analysis grouped co-occurring TCRs with DBSCAN, adding TCRdist sequence similarity when clustering within HLA-allele-positive subsets. Repertoires with fewer than 30,000 or more than 120,000 public chains were left out of co-occurrence clustering, as were about 5 repertoires with anomalous nucleotide sharing. In TCRdb, the immuneACCESS table is reduced to in-frame sequences with V and J assigned. These tables do not hold every clone; where another copy was compared, an unresolved V gene accounts for under half, and the others remain unexplained. V and J calls plus clone size are reproduced from that table; the DNA served to infer D and trimming. Present in this sample are 100,000 to 150,000 clones, 75% to 80% of which were seen just once. The ten largest clones take up about 1% of the sample.

The CDR3 covers 15 residues, taking in both the cysteine and the phenylalanine. CDR3 DNA is the only sequence kept; it has 45 bases, read in frame from the first base. The germline V gene gives CDR1 as SGDLS and CDR2 as YYNGEE. A distance of 15 bases separates the germline ends of V and J, which lose 4 bases and 4 bases respectively. The receptor comes from a woman in her sixties or seventies in good health and CMV-seronegative. The chain is made from TRBV9 and TRBJ2-1; perhaps TRBD1 is the D gene, with 6 bases matching. Source material: PBMCs. The DNA is as follows: TGTGCCAGCAGCCCGCAGAGGACAGTTTACAATGAGCAGTTCTTC. Its protein reads: CASSPQRTVYNEQFF.